One and the same sample provided the 7 T cell receptor beta chains below, sequenced in a study of blood T cell repertoires in COVID-19 (dated by TCRdb to 2018 to 2020). The method behind the library was the immunoSEQ multiplex PCR assay. Imported from immuneACCESS, the table was reduced by TCRdb to in-frame sequences with V and J called. These copies leave out some clones; in studies compared against another copy, an unresolved V gene accounts for under half, and the cause of the remainder is not known. The sample has about 250,000 clones on record, around 88% of them singletons. Approximately 6% of the sample goes to the ten largest clones. The sequenced sample consisted of peripheral blood. The receptors were sampled from an elderly woman with COVID-19, enrolled during active disease.

The V call is TRBV9, the J call TRBJ1-1, with TRBD1 matching over 8 bases. CDR1 is SGDLS and CDR2 is YYNGEE in the germline V gene. Trimming removed 5 bases from V and 4 bases from J; junction bases left unmatched: 19. The CDR3 sequence is 18 residues long. The CDR3 sequence is CASSLTLLTGARITEAFF. CDR3 DNA sequence: TGTGCCAGCAGTCTTACCCTCTTGACAGGGGCAAGAATCACTGAAGCTTTCTTT.

This clone was recorded only once. This chain links TRBV3-1 (or the pseudogene TRBV3-2) with TRBJ2-5; 7 nucleotides line up with TRBD1. Losses at the gene ends were 4 bases for V and 5 bases for J; bases not matched to a gene: 7. CDR3 length: 14 residues. Germline values: CDR1 LGHDT, CDR2 YNNKEL (reference sequence). The CDR3: CASSPGGSEETQYF. The DNA for the CDR3 is TGTGCCAGCAGCCCAGGGGGTTCGGAGGAGACCCAGTACTTC.

This chain joins TRBV6-5 and TRBJ1-1; D remains unclear. This CDR3 comprises 12 residues. The germline V gene encodes CDR1 MNHEY and CDR2 SVGAGI. Trimming stripped 5 bases from V and 1 base from J, with 5 bases between. The CDR3 here is CASSTSNTEAFF. For the CDR3, the DNA is TGTGCCAGCAGTACATCGAACACTGAAGCTTTCTTT.

The chain joins TRBV9 to TRBJ1-1; the D is unclear. The CDR3 totals 15 residues. From germline, CDR1 is SGDLS and CDR2 YYNGEE. V dropped 3 bases and J dropped 1 base, with 13 bases sitting between them. The DNA of the CDR3 is TGTGCCAGCAGCGCCTATGTGACGGGGAACACTGAAGCTTTCTTT. It specifies CASSAYVTGNTEAFF.

The rearrangement links TRBV6-5 to TRBJ2-2, with 7 bases fitting TRBD2. With V trimmed by 8 bases and J by 4 bases, 7 bases remained unmatched. The CDR3 has 14 residues. Germline V gene lookup returns CDR1 MNHEY and CDR2 SVGAGI. The CDR3 nucleotides read TGTGCCAGCCGAGCGGGGACCGGCACCGGGGAGCTGTTTTTT. Its protein product is CASRAGTGTGELFF.

V and J are TRBV19 and TRBJ2-5; 7 bases fit TRBD2. The germline CDR1 and CDR2 sequences are LNHDA and SQIVND (reference sequence). J lost 4 bases, V lost 3 bases, and 8 bases had no gene match. The CDR3 length is 15 residues. The DNA for the CDR3 is TGTGCCAGTAGTATTGGGGCAGGGAGGGCAGAGACCCAGTACTTC. Encoded protein: CASSIGAGRAETQYF.

The CDR3 here is CAISELEDTQYF. CDR3 DNA sequence: TGTGCCATCAGTGAGTTGGAGGATACGCAGTATTTT. The chain combines TRBV10-3 with TRBJ2-3; D is unresolved. CDR1 and CDR2 (germline): ENHRY, SYGVKD. V lost 1 base and J lost 6, with 5 bases in between. The CDR3 consists of 12 residues.